Listed below are T cell receptor beta chains from one sample, sequenced in a study of T cell clonotyping in hematopoietic cell transplantation. Clones were read by immunoSEQ multiplex PCR, and TCRdb kept only the in-frame ones, dropping some. The sample includes around 80,000 clones, about 96% of them seen just once. The sample here was peripheral blood mononuclear cells, taken before stem cell transplant. The receptor set was obtained from a woman in her forties or fifties with acute myeloid leukemia. Some clones in this sample may be carry-over from other donors' samples. Each CDR3 is given with its conserved first and last residue. The order of the fields is J gene, V gene, D gene, clone size, CDR3 DNA, CDR3 protein. The D gene is left open where the match is weak. Clone sizes are given selectively: once, few, many, or a class where the clone is expanded.

j_call: TRBJ1-2
v_call: TRBV29-1
d_call: TRBD1
clone_size: NA
cdr3_nt: TGCAGCGTCCGACCGGGGACAGGGCTAAGAGCTAACTATGGCTACACCTTC
cdr3_aa: CSVRPGTGLRANYGYTF

j_call: TRBJ2-7
v_call: TRBV29-1
d_call: TRBD2
clone_size: NA
cdr3_nt: TGCAGCGCCCGAGTGAGGGAGGGCAGTCCCTACGAGCAGTACTTC
cdr3_aa: CSARVREGSPYEQYF

j_call: TRBJ2-2
v_call: TRBV11-3
d_call: NA
clone_size: NA
cdr3_nt: TGTGCCAGCAGCTTGGGCATCACCGGGGAGCTGTTTTTT
cdr3_aa: CASSLGITGELFF

j_call: TRBJ1-1
v_call: TRBV6-1
d_call: NA
clone_size: NA
cdr3_nt: TGTGCCAGCAGTGGGCAGGCCCACTTGAACACTGAAGCTTTCTTT
cdr3_aa: CASSGQAHLNTEAFF

j_call: TRBJ2-7
v_call: TRBV27
d_call: TRBD1
clone_size: NA
cdr3_nt: TGTGCCAGCAGGCGGGACAGGGATTTCTACGAGCAGTACTTC
cdr3_aa: CASRRDRDFYEQYF

j_call: TRBJ2-2
v_call: TRBV13
d_call: NA
clone_size: NA
cdr3_nt: TGTGCCAGCAGCTTAAGGTCAGACCTCCACACCGGGGAGCTGTTTTTT
cdr3_aa: CASSLRSDLHTGELFF

j_call: TRBJ1-3
v_call: TRBV6-5
d_call: NA
clone_size: NA
cdr3_nt: TGTGCCAGCAGTTACTCGGGCAGGACTGGAAACACCATATATTTT
cdr3_aa: CASSYSGRTGNTIYF

j_call: TRBJ1-2
v_call: TRBV13
d_call: NA
clone_size: NA
cdr3_nt: TGTGCCAGCAGCTCTGGACAGAAATATGGCTACACCTTC
cdr3_aa: CASSSGQKYGYTF

j_call: TRBJ1-3
v_call: TRBV30
d_call: NA
clone_size: NA
cdr3_nt: TGTGCCTGGGATAATACCGGGCCACGGCGGAACACCATATATTTT
cdr3_aa: CAWDNTGPRRNTIYF

j_call: TRBJ1-1
v_call: TRBV6-5
d_call: NA
clone_size: NA
cdr3_nt: TGTGCCAGCACCTCGAGGAGTGATGAAGCTTTCTTT
cdr3_aa: CASTSRSDEAFF

j_call: TRBJ1-6
v_call: TRBV2
d_call: NA
clone_size: NA
cdr3_nt: TGTGCCAGCAGTGTGCGGCTAGCTGGCTCACCCCTCCACTTT
cdr3_aa: CASSVRLAGSPLHF

j_call: TRBJ1-5
v_call: TRBV9
d_call: TRBD1
clone_size: NA
cdr3_nt: TGTGCCAGCAGCGTAGGAGGGACAGCCTTTAGGCCCCAGCATTTT
cdr3_aa: CASSVGGTAFRPQHF

j_call: TRBJ1-5
v_call: TRBV19
d_call: TRBD1
clone_size: NA
cdr3_nt: TGTGCCAGTAGCGGGACAGGGAGTCAGCCCCAGCATTTT
cdr3_aa: CASSGTGSQPQHF

j_call: TRBJ2-7
v_call: TRBV27
d_call: NA
clone_size: NA
cdr3_nt: TGTGCCAGCAGTTCCCCCTACTACGAGCAGTACTTC
cdr3_aa: CASSSPYYEQYF

j_call: TRBJ2-1
v_call: TRBV19
d_call: TRBD2
clone_size: NA
cdr3_nt: TGTGCCAGTAGTAACTTGACTAGCGGGATTTACAATGAGCAGTTCTTC
cdr3_aa: CASSNLTSGIYNEQFF

j_call: TRBJ1-1
v_call: TRBV4-1
d_call: NA
clone_size: NA
cdr3_nt: TGCGCCAGCAGCCCCGAGGGTTATGAAGCTTTCTTT
cdr3_aa: CASSPEGYEAFF

j_call: TRBJ2-1
v_call: TRBV7-3
d_call: NA
clone_size: NA
cdr3_nt: TGTGCCAGCAGCTTCGGAGGGGGGGTCTACAATGAGCAGTTCTTC
cdr3_aa: CASSFGGGVYNEQFF

j_call: TRBJ1-1
v_call: TRBV13
d_call: NA
clone_size: NA
cdr3_nt: TGTGCCAGCAGCTTAGTGACAGCATTAAACTTGAACACTGAAGCTTTCTTT
cdr3_aa: CASSLVTALNLNTEAFF

j_call: TRBJ2-1
v_call: TRBV30
d_call: NA
clone_size: NA
cdr3_nt: TGTGCCGGCTGGGACCTTGGATTTTGGAATGAGCAGTTCTTC
cdr3_aa: CAGWDLGFWNEQFF

j_call: TRBJ2-7
v_call: TRBV6-5
d_call: TRBD2
clone_size: NA
cdr3_nt: TGTGCCAGCAGCCGTTCTGGCGGGGGCTACGAGCAGTACTTC
cdr3_aa: CASSRSGGGYEQYF

j_call: TRBJ1-5
v_call: TRBV30
d_call: NA
clone_size: NA
cdr3_nt: TGTGCCTGGAGTCCAGGTCCCGATCAGCCCCAGCATTTT
cdr3_aa: CAWSPGPDQPQHF

j_call: TRBJ1-4
v_call: TRBV6-5
d_call: NA
clone_size: NA
cdr3_nt: TGTGCCAGCAGTTTAAGACACTCAACTAATGAAAAACTGTTTTTT
cdr3_aa: CASSLRHSTNEKLFF

j_call: TRBJ1-4
v_call: TRBV28
d_call: NA
clone_size: NA
cdr3_nt: TGTGCCAGCAGCGTTTATGGGAAAACTAATGAAAAACTGTTTTTT
cdr3_aa: CASSVYGKTNEKLFF

j_call: TRBJ1-6
v_call: TRBV13
d_call: NA
clone_size: NA
cdr3_nt: TGTGCCAGCAGCTTAGGAAGGGGGGGGAGCTCCTATAATTCACCCCTCCACTTT
cdr3_aa: CASSLGRGGSSYNSPLHF

j_call: TRBJ1-2
v_call: TRBV5-1
d_call: NA
clone_size: NA
cdr3_nt: TGCGCCAGCAGCCTATACACATATGGCTACACCTTC
cdr3_aa: CASSLYTYGYTF

j_call: TRBJ1-5
v_call: TRBV7-2
d_call: TRBD1
clone_size: NA
cdr3_nt: TGTGCCAGCAGCCAACAGGGGGCAAATCAGCCCCAGCATTTT
cdr3_aa: CASSQQGANQPQHF

j_call: TRBJ2-6
v_call: TRBV5-5
d_call: NA
clone_size: NA
cdr3_nt: TGTGCCAGCAGCTTGGTAGGGTCTGGGGCCAACGTCCTGACTTTC
cdr3_aa: CASSLVGSGANVLTF

j_call: TRBJ2-3
v_call: TRBV7-2
d_call: NA
clone_size: NA
cdr3_nt: TGTGCCAGCAGAACGCAAAGGGGCCTCACAGATACGCAGTATTTT
cdr3_aa: CASRTQRGLTDTQYF

j_call: TRBJ2-7
v_call: TRBV27
d_call: TRBD2
clone_size: NA
cdr3_nt: TGTGCCAGCAGTCCCCGGGACTATCAATACGAGCAGTACTTC
cdr3_aa: CASSPRDYQYEQYF

j_call: TRBJ2-1
v_call: TRBV4-1
d_call: TRBD2
clone_size: NA
cdr3_nt: TGCGCCAGCAGCCCTAGCGGGGGGGCCTACAATGAGCAGTTCTTC
cdr3_aa: CASSPSGGAYNEQFF

j_call: TRBJ2-3
v_call: TRBV2
d_call: TRBD2
clone_size: NA
cdr3_nt: TGTGCCAGCAGTCTCCCCCAGCGGGGTACGCAGTATTTT
cdr3_aa: CASSLPQRGTQYF

j_call: TRBJ1-1
v_call: TRBV30
d_call: NA
clone_size: NA
cdr3_nt: TGTGCCTGGAGTGTAGCTGGCACTGAAGCTTTCTTT
cdr3_aa: CAWSVAGTEAFF

j_call: TRBJ2-5
v_call: TRBV4-2
d_call: NA
clone_size: NA
cdr3_nt: TGTGCCAGCAGCCAATCAAGCAGCCGGGGGGCTGGGGAGACCCAGTACTTC
cdr3_aa: CASSQSSSRGAGETQYF

j_call: TRBJ1-3
v_call: TRBV4-1
d_call: NA
clone_size: NA
cdr3_nt: TGCGCCAGCAGCCACTCGATGGCCACCATATATTTT
cdr3_aa: CASSHSMATIYF

j_call: TRBJ2-2
v_call: TRBV28
d_call: TRBD2
clone_size: NA
cdr3_nt: TGTGCCAGCAGACCACAGCGGGGGGGCGGCGGGGAGCTGTTTTTT
cdr3_aa: CASRPQRGGGGELFF

j_call: TRBJ2-5
v_call: TRBV9
d_call: NA
clone_size: NA
cdr3_nt: TGTGCCAGCAGCGTTGTGCCGAAAGAGACCCAGTACTTC
cdr3_aa: CASSVVPKETQYF

j_call: TRBJ1-3
v_call: TRBV4-1
d_call: TRBD1
clone_size: NA
cdr3_nt: TGCGCCAGCAGCCAGGACAGGGGAGAACTTATTGGAAACACCATATATTTT
cdr3_aa: CASSQDRGELIGNTIYF

j_call: TRBJ2-1
v_call: TRBV28
d_call: TRBD2
clone_size: NA
cdr3_nt: TGTGCCAGCAGTTTATTGGGACTAGCGGCCTACAATGAGCAGTTCTTC
cdr3_aa: CASSLLGLAAYNEQFF

j_call: TRBJ1-2
v_call: TRBV9
d_call: NA
clone_size: once
cdr3_nt: TGTGCCAGCAGCGTAGCGGCAGGGGTAGACGGCTACACCTTC
cdr3_aa: CASSVAAGVDGYTF

j_call: TRBJ1-5
v_call: TRBV27
d_call: NA
clone_size: NA
cdr3_nt: TGTGCCAGCAGTTTGGGCAGGACGAGTCAGCCCCAGCATTTT
cdr3_aa: CASSLGRTSQPQHF

j_call: TRBJ1-3
v_call: TRBV11-2
d_call: TRBD1
clone_size: NA
cdr3_nt: TGTGCCAGCAGCTCGCCGGGACAGACTAGAAACACCATATATTTT
cdr3_aa: CASSSPGQTRNTIYF

j_call: TRBJ2-5
v_call: TRBV19
d_call: NA
clone_size: few
cdr3_nt: TGTGCCAGTAAACGAACAGGTGCTTACCAAGAGACCCAGTACTTC
cdr3_aa: CASKRTGAYQETQYF

j_call: TRBJ1-1
v_call: TRBV7-2
d_call: NA
clone_size: NA
cdr3_nt: TGTGCCAGCAGCTTGTCGATGAACACTGAAGCTTTCTTT
cdr3_aa: CASSLSMNTEAFF

j_call: TRBJ2-1
v_call: TRBV10-3
d_call: TRBD2
clone_size: NA
cdr3_nt: TGTGCCATCAGGGAACTTGGACTAGCGGGACCAATAAACTACAATGAGCAGTTCTTC
cdr3_aa: CAIRELGLAGPINYNEQFF

j_call: TRBJ1-4
v_call: TRBV30
d_call: NA
clone_size: once
cdr3_nt: TGTGCCTGGAGTCCCGGGAATGAAAAACTGTTTTTT
cdr3_aa: CAWSPGNEKLFF

j_call: TRBJ1-1
v_call: TRBV5-1
d_call: NA
clone_size: NA
cdr3_nt: TGCGCCAGCCGGCAGGGAGTTAGTGGCACTGAAGCTTTCTTT
cdr3_aa: CASRQGVSGTEAFF

j_call: TRBJ2-5
v_call: TRBV18
d_call: TRBD1
clone_size: NA
cdr3_nt: TGTGCCAGCTCACAAGACAGGGATGAGTACTTC
cdr3_aa: CASSQDRDEYF

j_call: TRBJ1-1
v_call: TRBV6-5
d_call: NA
clone_size: NA
cdr3_nt: TGTGCCAGCATGACGAAATGGAACACTGAAGCTTTCTTT
cdr3_aa: CASMTKWNTEAFF

j_call: TRBJ1-3
v_call: TRBV30
d_call: NA
clone_size: NA
cdr3_nt: TGTGCCTGGGCCTCCCGGGTCTCTGGAAACACCATATATTTT
cdr3_aa: CAWASRVSGNTIYF

j_call: TRBJ2-2
v_call: TRBV2
d_call: NA
clone_size: NA
cdr3_nt: TGTGCCAGCAGTGTACGTGGGAGTTCTACCGGGGAGCTGTTTTTT
cdr3_aa: CASSVRGSSTGELFF

j_call: TRBJ2-5
v_call: TRBV4-2
d_call: TRBD2
clone_size: NA
cdr3_nt: TGTGCCAGCAGCCAGGTAGCGGGAGGGCCAGGGCAAGAGACCCAGTACTTC
cdr3_aa: CASSQVAGGPGQETQYF

j_call: TRBJ1-3
v_call: TRBV7-9
d_call: NA
clone_size: NA
cdr3_nt: TGTGCCAGCAGTCTTGACTACTCTGGAAACACCATATATTTT
cdr3_aa: CASSLDYSGNTIYF

j_call: TRBJ2-3
v_call: TRBV6-5
d_call: TRBD2
clone_size: NA
cdr3_nt: TGTGCCAGCAGTTTTGGACTAGCGGGAGAAGATACGCAGTATTTT
cdr3_aa: CASSFGLAGEDTQYF